The 15 T cell receptor beta chains presented below share a single source sample, sequenced in a study of T cells in Graves' hyperthyroidism and ophthalmopathy. The investigators amplified TCR beta CDR3 regions from RNA transcripts. A first-round RT-PCR of the TCR CDR3 used the HTBI primer set. TCRdb recomputed calls from the multiplex PCR reads with MiXCR, one row per CDR3 protein. Of some 580,000 distinct CDR3 sequences in the sample, 16% were seen once. The sample taken for sequencing was blood. The receptors here all came from a woman aged 40 to 50 with Graves' ophthalmopathy.

This clonotype was counted at least ten times. J is TRBJ1-5 and V is TRBV30; TRBD1 agrees at 9 bases. The CDR3 is 15 residues long. Trimming removed 4 bases from V and 4 bases from J; junction bases left unmatched: 8. Germline CDR1 is GTSNPN and CDR2 is SVGIG (reference sequence). The CDR3 loop reads CAWNRGQVWNQPQHF. CDR3 bases: TGTGCCTGGAACAGGGGGCAGGTTTGGAATCAGCCCCAGCATTTT.

This clonotype was seen a few times. A junction boundary mismatches the germline segment, possibly from a read error. This chain links TRBV28 with TRBJ2-7; a possible D gene is TRBD1 (6 bases). The CDR3 runs 16 residues. Germline V gene data show CDR1 as MDHEN and CDR2 as SYDVKM. CDR3 residues: CASSRLRGASSCEQYF. The CDR3 DNA sequence: TGTGCCAGCAGCCGACTCAGGGGCGCGAGCTCCTGCGAGCAGTACTTC.

The chain recombines TRBV19 with TRBJ1-1; D remains ambiguous. CDR1 and CDR2 (germline): LNHDA, SQIVND (reference sequence). CDR3 length: 16 residues. V lost 2 bases and J lost 1, with 14 bases in between. In nucleotides, the CDR3 is TGTGCCAGTAGTATATTAAGCGGACGGAAGAACACTGAAGCTTTCTTT. Residues: CASSILSGRKNTEAFF.

This clonotype was counted ten times or more. The rearrangement links TRBV11-2 to TRBJ2-2; 9 positions match TRBD2. CDR3 length: 16 residues. Unmatched junction bases numbered 7, after V lost 1 base and J lost 7 bases. Germline CDR1 reads SGHAT; CDR2 reads FQNNGV. CDR3 nucleotides: TGTGCCAGCAGCTTAGTGGGGACTAGCTCTTACGGGGAGCTGTTTTTT. Translated: CASSLVGTSSYGELFF. The full variable domain, completed using reference TRBV11-2 and TRBJ2-2, is EAGVAQSPRYKIIEKRQSVAFWCNPISGHATLYWYQQILGQGPKLLIQFQNNGVVDDSQLPKDRFSAERLKGVDSTLKIQPAKLEDSAVYLCASSLVGTSSYGELFFGEGSRLTVL.

This clonotype was seen a handful of times. The V and J genes are TRBV9 and TRBJ2-3, with D unresolved. Germline V lookup: CDR1 SGDLS, CDR2 YYNGEE. V was pared by 3 bases and J by 5 bases, with 13 bases between. The CDR3 runs 14 residues. The CDR3 is CASSGGSVIDTQYF. CDR3 nucleotide sequence: TGTGCCAGCAGCGGCGGATCGGTCATAGATACGCAGTATTTT. The full variable domain, rest sourced from reference TRBV9 and TRBJ2-3, is DSGVTQTPKHLITATGQRVTLRCSPRSGDLSVYWYQQSLDQGLQFLIQYYNGEERAKGNILERFSAQQFPDLHSELNLSSLELGDSALYFCASSGGSVIDTQYFGPGTRLTVL.

This clonotype was detected many times. V usage is TRBV27 and J usage is TRBJ1-2; 7 bases match TRBD1. The CDR3 runs to 13 residues. CDR1 is MNHEY, CDR2 SMNVEV, per germline (reference sequence). Trimming took 6 bases from V and 4 from J; bases not matched to a gene: 5. CDR3 sequence reads: CASRPGGFYGYTF. CDR3 in DNA: TGTGCCAGCAGACCAGGGGGATTCTATGGCTACACCTTC.

This clonotype has ten or more counts. V is TRBV20-1 and J is TRBJ1-1; D unclear. The V end was cut by 3 bases, the J end by 2 bases, with 19 bases between. This CDR3 is built from 16 residues. Germline CDR1 reads DFQATT; CDR2 reads SNEGSKA (reference sequence). The CDR3 region has the DNA TGCAGTGCTAGCGGTGGGGTGGCCGGACTCAACACTGAAGCTTTCTTT. Protein product: CSASGGVAGLNTEAFF.

In the case of this clonotype: Being one base from a much bigger clone, this may be a read error. The J gene is TRBJ1-5, the V gene TRBV6-1; D not resolved. The CDR3 contains 14 residues. Trimming pared 8 bases from V and 6 bases from J, leaving 17 bases between. Germline V gene data show CDR1 as MNHNS and CDR2 as SASEGT. The CDR3 DNA reads TGTGCCAGCCAAACACGGGATTTTATTCAGCCCCAGCATTTT. Translated, it gives CASQTRDFIQPQHF.

The chain carries TRBV20-1 and TRBJ2-2; D tentatively reads TRBD1 or TRBD2 (5 bases each). This CDR3 has 24 residues. Germline CDR1 is DFQATT and CDR2 is SNEGSKA (reference sequence). With 5 bases removed from V and 8 bases from J, the gap between germline ends came to 48 bases. In DNA, the CDR3 is TGCAGTGCTGAGGGTCCCCACTCACGCGCCGACCACCAGACAGCCAGGAATTCGTCGGGGGAGCTGTTTTTT. Translating it yields CSAEGPHSRADHQTARNSSGELFF.

This clonotype has a handful of counts. The chain is built from TRBV5-1 and TRBJ1-2; D possibly corresponds to TRBD1 (5 bases). The CDR3 covers 12 residues. Germline V CDR1 and CDR2: SGHRS, YFSETQ. The ends were cut back, 5 bases at V and 4 bases at J, with 9 bases in the middle. CDR3 nucleotides: TGCGCCAGCAGTTGGGACGGCTATGGCTACACCTTC. Residues: CASSWDGYGYTF.

This clonotype was seen repeatedly, ten times or more. The chain uses TRBV2 and TRBJ1-1; tentatively, D is TRBD1 (5 bases). Trimming took off 4 bases at V and 7 bases at J, with 10 bases between the two ends. This CDR3 region has 12 residues. Germline V gene sequence: CDR1 SNHLY, CDR2 FYNNEI. The chain's CDR3 is CASSVWGDEAFF. Written as DNA, the CDR3 is TGTGCCAGCAGTGTTTGGGGGGATGAAGCTTTCTTT.

Many counts were recorded for this clonotype. The chain couples TRBV20-1 to TRBJ2-3; D gene uncertain. The CDR3 loop spans 11 amino acids. Germline-derived CDR1 and CDR2 are DFQATT and SNEGSKA (reference sequence). V was clipped by 5 bases and J by 6 bases, with 9 bases between them. CDR3 bases: TGCAGTGCTGTAGCACAGGATACGCAGTATTTT. Translating it yields CSAVAQDTQYF.

This clonotype was picked up many times. The chain is built from TRBV28 and TRBJ2-7; D gene ambiguous. Trimming removed 5 bases from V and 4 bases from J, with 9 bases in between. This CDR3 region has 12 residues. Per the germline V gene, CDR1 is MDHEN and CDR2 is SYDVKM. CDR3 sequence (DNA): TGTGCCAGCAGTACCCCCGGTTACGAGCAGTACTTC. It encodes CASSTPGYEQYF.

This clonotype was detected many times. The chain uses TRBV6-1 and TRBJ2-3; weak D call: TRBD2 (6 bases). The CDR3 totals 15 residues. Germline V gives CDR1 MNHNS, CDR2 SASEGT. The V and J ends lost 5 bases and 3 bases respectively, with 15 bases between them. Here the CDR3 DNA reads TGTGCCAGCAGTTCCATAGTGGAGGGAACAGATACGCAGTATTTT. As protein: CASSSIVEGTDTQYF.

This clonotype has a count of ten or more. The chain carries TRBV20-1 and TRBJ2-5, with D uncertain. Germline V CDR1 and CDR2: DFQATT, SNEGSKA (reference sequence). There are 12 residues in the CDR3. V was pared by 1 base and J by 2 bases, with 5 bases between. This CDR3 is CSARGQQETQYF. The CDR3, as DNA: TGCAGTGCTAGAGGGCAGCAAGAGACCCAGTACTTC.